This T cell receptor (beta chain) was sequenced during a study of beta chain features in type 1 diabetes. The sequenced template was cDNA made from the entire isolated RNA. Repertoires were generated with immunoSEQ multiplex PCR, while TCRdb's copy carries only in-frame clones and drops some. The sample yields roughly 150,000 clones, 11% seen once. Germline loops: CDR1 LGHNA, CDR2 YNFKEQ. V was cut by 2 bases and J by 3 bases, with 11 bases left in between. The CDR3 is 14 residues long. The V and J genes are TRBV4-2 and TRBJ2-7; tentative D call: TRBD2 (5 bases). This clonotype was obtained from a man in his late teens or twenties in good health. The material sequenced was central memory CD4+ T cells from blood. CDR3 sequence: CASSQPGKVYEQYF. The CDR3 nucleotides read TGTGCCAGCAGCCAACCCGGGAAAGTCTACGAGCAGTACTTC.